Each of the 12 T cell receptor beta chains below was sequenced from the same sample in a study of Graves' ophthalmopathy and Graves' hyperthyroidism listed by TCRdb under 2018. The sample was run on an Illumina HiSeq 2000. For repertoire sequencing, the TCR beta CDR3 regions were amplified from RNA transcripts. A first-round RT-PCR used HTBI primers with the Qiagen OneStep RT-PCR kit, followed by a second-round multiplex PCR, size selection and purification. TCRdb reprocessing: public reads trimmed at Q25 with fastp, clones called with MiXCR, in-frame beta chains kept. A single entry per CDR3 protein holds the most common genes and DNA from its merged rows. In this sample the table shows about 180,000 distinct CDR3 sequences, 30% to 45% of which occur a single time. Of the sample, roughly 5.2% falls within the top ten clones. Specimen: peripheral blood. These receptors were obtained from a woman in her forties with Graves' ophthalmopathy. Donor details come from another sample of the same person, matched by shared clones.

The CDR3 spells CASTGGKETQYF. In DNA form, the CDR3 reads TGTGCCAGCACTGGGGGAAAAGAGACCCAGTACTTC. The chain uses TRBV28 and TRBJ2-5, with D tentatively TRBD1 or TRBD2 (5 bases each). Trimming stripped 7 bases from V and 3 bases from J, with 9 bases between. The germline gives CDR1 MDHEN, CDR2 SYDVKM. CDR3 length equals 12 residues.

This clonotype was counted ten times or more. CDR3 DNA sequence: TGTGCCAGCTCGTGGGACAGGGTTCCGAGCGGAAACACCATATATTTT. Translation: CASSWDRVPSGNTIYF. This chain joins TRBV6-2 or TRBV6-3 and TRBJ1-3; TRBD1 agrees at 9 bases. V gave up 8 bases and J gave up 4 bases; unmatched junction bases: 12. Germline V gene data show CDR1 as MNHEY and CDR2 as SVGEGT. This CDR3 contains 16 residues.

This clonotype was seen many times. Here the CDR3 DNA reads TGCGCCAGCAGCCAAGTTACAACAGGGGATCCTAACTATGGCTACACCTTC. It specifies CASSQVTTGDPNYGYTF. J is TRBJ1-2 and V is TRBV4-1, with 7 bases aligning to TRBD1. Germline assignment: CDR1 MGHRA and CDR2 YSYEKL. The V gene end was trimmed by 1 base and the J gene end by 0 bases; junction bases not matched to a gene: 8. The CDR3 consists of 17 residues.

This clonotype was found many times. The rearrangement uses TRBV28 and TRBJ1-5, with TRBD1 identical over 8 bases. The V gene end was trimmed by 6 bases and the J gene end by 2 bases; junction bases not matched to a gene: 6. From germline, CDR1 is MDHEN and CDR2 SYDVKM. The CDR3 length is 15 residues. The CDR3 protein is CASRATGGRNQPQHF. Written as DNA, the CDR3 is TGTGCCAGCAGGGCTACAGGGGGACGCAATCAGCCCCAGCATTTT.

The chain carries TRBV28 and TRBJ1-2, with 7 bases identical to TRBD1. Germline lookup yields CDR1 MDHEN and CDR2 SYDVKM. CDR3 size: 12 residues. V was pared by 5 bases and J by 6 bases, with 3 bases of the junction left unmatched. The CDR3: CASSPTGNGYTF. The CDR3 bases are TGTGCCAGCAGTCCGACAGGGAATGGCTACACCTTC.

The CDR3 spells CASSYGGAGELFF. CDR3 coding DNA: TGTGCCAGCAGTTACGGTGGGGCCGGGGAGCTGTTTTTT. The chain uses TRBV6-5 and TRBJ2-2; D call uncertain. V shed 2 bases and J shed 6 bases, with 7 bases lying between them. This CDR3 has 13 amino acids. Germline V gene lookup returns CDR1 MNHEY and CDR2 SVGAGI.

The rearrangement joins TRBV6-1 to TRBJ1-1, with TRBD1 as a possible D gene (5 bases). The CDR3 length is 14 residues. In germline, CDR1 is MNHNS, CDR2 SASEGT. V was trimmed by 6 bases and J by 0 bases, leaving 11 bases between them. The CDR3 DNA is TGTGCCAGCAGCCTTAGACAGCTGAACACTGAAGCTTTCTTT. This sequence encodes CASSLRQLNTEAFF.

This clonotype was counted many times. The chain uses TRBV20-1 and TRBJ1-2, with no clear D. This CDR3 has 10 residues. Germline V gene data show CDR1 as DFQATT and CDR2 as SNEGSKA (reference sequence). Trimming cost V 6 bases and J 3 bases, with 5 bases left between them. The CDR3 DNA sequence: TGCAGTGCGGTTGACTATGGCTACACCTTC. Protein product: CSAVDYGYTF.

This clonotype occurred many times. V and J are TRBV27 and TRBJ2-7; tentatively, D is TRBD1 or TRBD2 (5 bases each). Germline CDR1 is MNHEY and CDR2 is SMNVEV (reference sequence). This CDR3 has 15 amino acids. V lost 3 bases, J lost 1 base, and 13 bases lay in between. The CDR3 nucleotides are TGTGCCAGCAGTTTGAAGGGGACCCATTCCTACGAGCAGTACTTC. This sequence encodes CASSLKGTHSYEQYF.

J is TRBJ2-5 and V is TRBV7-9; D is unresolved. This CDR3 is built from 11 residues. Germline V gene sequence: CDR1 SEHNR, CDR2 FQNEAQ (reference sequence). The V end lost 4 bases, the J end lost 13 bases, and 13 bases lay between the germline ends. This CDR3 is CASSSLGPPYF. The CDR3 coding sequence is TGTGCCAGCAGCTCCTTGGGCCCTCCGTACTTC.

This clonotype was seen more than once but under ten times. J is TRBJ2-5 and V is TRBV29-1; 10 nucleotides agree with TRBD1. In germline, CDR1 is SQVTM, CDR2 ANQGSEA. The ends lost 5 bases at V and 4 bases at J; junction bases unmatched: 10. There are 15 residues in the CDR3. CDR3 in amino acids: CSVSRRDRGRETQYF. In nucleotides, the CDR3 is TGCAGCGTTTCTCGCCGGGACAGGGGACGAGAGACCCAGTACTTC.

This chain connects TRBV19 to TRBJ1-5; D unresolved. The CDR3 sequence is 15 residues long. Trimming left V 0 bases short and J 0 bases short, with 6 bases between. Germline CDR1 reads LNHDA; CDR2 reads SQIVND (reference sequence). The CDR3 sequence: CASSIESYSNQPQHF. The CDR3, as DNA: TGTGCCAGTAGTATAGAGTCTTATAGCAATCAGCCCCAGCATTTT. The whole variable domain, remainder taken from reference TRBV19 and TRBJ1-5, is DGGITQSPKYLFRKEGQNVTLSCEQNLNHDAMYWYRQDPGQGLRLIYYSQIVNDFQKGDIAEGYSVSREKKESFPLTVTSAQKNPTAFYLCASSIESYSNQPQHFGDGTRLSIL.